A single sample gave rise to the 20 T cell receptor beta chains below, sequenced in a study of low-dose radiotherapy and immunotherapy resistance in tumors. Gene-specific TRAV and TRBV primers were used for first-strand cDNA, covering alpha and beta chains. TCR amplification involved about 21 PCR cycles with a constant-region primer and V-primer adapter. TCRdb analysed the reads with MiXCR anew, one entry per CDR3 protein. The sample carries approximately 90,000 distinct CDR3 sequences, 18% recorded once. The time point was: before trial treatment. Sequencing used PBMCs, obtained before treatment. The receptors stem from a male donor with prostate cancer.

The V call is TRBV5-4, the J call TRBJ2-7, with TRBD1 matching over 12 bases. Germline V gives CDR1 SGHNT, CDR2 YYREEE (reference sequence). J was trimmed by 7 bases and V by 4 bases; bases with no gene match: 12. The CDR3 runs 16 residues. In DNA form, the CDR3 reads TGTGCCAGCAGCGGGAGTTTGGGACAGGGGGCTCGGGAGCAGTACTTC. Amino acids: CASSGSLGQGAREQYF.

The table lists this clonotype with many counts. CDR3 sequence: CASSMQGTGELFF. As DNA, the CDR3 is TGTGCCAGCAGCATGCAGGGCACCGGGGAGCTGTTTTTT. V is TRBV5-6 and J is TRBJ2-2; possibly TRBD1 for D (5 bases). This CDR3 contains 13 residues. V lost 4 bases and J lost 4, with 8 bases in between. Germline V gene lookup returns CDR1 SGHDT and CDR2 YYEEEE.

This clonotype came up many times. The V and J genes are TRBV6-5 and TRBJ1-2; a possible D gene is TRBD1 (5 bases). The CDR3 is 15 amino acids. Deletions cut 6 bases from V and 2 bases from J, with 16 bases between. Germline V lookup: CDR1 MNHEY, CDR2 SVGAGI. This chain's CDR3 is CASSPGTRHNYGYTF. The CDR3 DNA sequence: TGTGCCAGCAGCCCAGGGACTCGACACAACTATGGCTACACCTTC.

The sample holds many counts of this clonotype. The rearrangement uses TRBV3-1 and TRBJ2-1; the match to TRBD2 covers 12 bases. CDR1 is LGHDT, CDR2 YNNKEL, per germline (reference sequence). Trimming removed 5 bases from V and 2 bases from J; junction bases left unmatched: 4. This CDR3 region has 16 residues. The CDR3 here is CASSTWTSGAYNEQFF. DNA of the CDR3: TGTGCCAGCAGCACCTGGACTAGCGGGGCCTACAATGAGCAGTTCTTC.

This clonotype was recorded many times. The genes are TRBV30 and TRBJ1-4; 8 bases are a match to TRBD1. Germline CDR1 is GTSNPN and CDR2 is SVGIG (reference sequence). The V gene end was trimmed by 2 bases and the J gene end by 7 bases; junction bases not matched to a gene: 6. CDR3 size: 14 residues. Here the CDR3 reads CAWSLGTGLEKLFF. CDR3 sequence (DNA): TGTGCCTGGAGTTTGGGGACAGGTCTTGAAAAACTGTTTTTT. Full variable domain (remainder filled in from reference TRBV30 and TRBJ1-4): SQTIHQWPATLVQPVGSPLSLECTVEGTSNPNLYWYRQAAGRGLQLLFYSVGIGQISSEVPQNLSASRPQDRQFILSSKKLLLSDSGFYLCAWSLGTGLEKLFFGSGTQLSVL.

In this sample, this clonotype turned up many times. The CDR3 DNA sequence: TGTGCCAGCTCACGGGGCTACCAAGAGACCCAGTACTTC. It encodes CASSRGYQETQYF. The genes are TRBV18 and TRBJ2-5, with D maybe TRBD1 (5 bases). Germline V gene lookup returns CDR1 KGHSH and CDR2 LQKENI. There are 13 residues in the CDR3. The V end was cut by 4 bases, the J end by 0 bases, with 6 bases between.

This clonotype has at least ten counts. V and J are TRBV28 and TRBJ2-7; 8 nucleotides line up with TRBD1. CDR3 size: 12 residues. The J segment lost 6 bases and the V segment lost 6 bases, leaving 4 bases of the junction unmatched. The germline V gene has CDR1 MDHEN and CDR2 SYDVKM. CDR3 nucleotides: TGTGCCAGCAGGCAGGGGGCCCTCGAGCAGTACTTC. Amino acids: CASRQGALEQYF.

This clonotype showed up many times. The chain links TRBV5-1 to TRBJ2-3, with D possibly being TRBD2 (5 bases). Germline values: CDR1 SGHRS, CDR2 YFSETQ. This CDR3 is 12 amino acids long. V was shortened by 4 bases and J by 6 bases, with 9 bases between the two germline ends. DNA of the CDR3: TGCGCCAGCAGCGGAACTAGGGATACGCAGTATTTT. It translates to CASSGTRDTQYF.

This clonotype was counted ten times or more. The rearrangement joins TRBV19 to TRBJ2-7; D is unresolved. V lost 5 bases, J lost 7 bases, and 12 bases lay in between. In germline, CDR1 is LNHDA, CDR2 SQIVND (reference sequence). This CDR3 has 12 amino acids. The CDR3 DNA is TGTGCCAGTAGTTATAAGTGCCTTGAGCAGTACTTC. This translates into CASSYKCLEQYF.

This clonotype showed up many times. The V and J genes are TRBV4-1 and TRBJ2-2, with 9 bases aligning to TRBD1. With V trimmed by 5 bases and J by 6 bases, 13 bases remained unmatched. Germline CDR1 reads MGHRA; CDR2 reads YSYEKL. The CDR3 loop spans 17 amino acids. CDR3 protein: CASSFTDRGVGAGELFF. The CDR3 DNA follows: TGCGCCAGCAGCTTCACTGACAGGGGGGTTGGAGCCGGGGAGCTGTTTTTT.

This clonotype was observed at least ten times. CDR3 loop: CSANPASTDTQYF. The CDR3, as DNA: TGCAGTGCTAATCCAGCTAGCACAGATACGCAGTATTTT. This chain links TRBV20-1 with TRBJ2-3; D not certain. The V and J ends lost 4 bases and 0 bases respectively, with 8 bases between them. Germline V gene sequence: CDR1 DFQATT, CDR2 SNEGSKA (reference sequence). CDR3 length: 13 amino acids.

This clonotype was seen at least ten times. The rearrangement uses TRBV2 and TRBJ2-2; D gene uncertain. The CDR3 is made up of 15 amino acids. The germline V gene encodes CDR1 SNHLY and CDR2 FYNNEI. Deletions cut 5 bases from V and 0 bases from J, with 10 bases between. CDR3 amino acids: CASSLQDSNTGELFF. For the CDR3, the DNA is TGTGCCAGCAGTCTCCAGGATTCGAACACCGGGGAGCTGTTTTTT.

This clonotype was detected many times. The chain couples TRBV20-1 to TRBJ2-5, with TRBD2 identical over 11 bases. In germline, CDR1 is DFQATT, CDR2 SNEGSKA (reference sequence). The J segment lost 0 bases and the V segment lost 1 base, leaving 13 bases of the junction unmatched. The CDR3 has 19 residues. The CDR3 loop reads CSARGVGTSGTMYQETQYF. The CDR3 nucleotides are TGCAGTGCTAGAGGGGTTGGGACTAGCGGAACTATGTACCAAGAGACCCAGTACTTC.

This chain links TRBV10-3 with TRBJ2-6, with D unresolved. Germline V gives CDR1 ENHRY, CDR2 SYGVKD. CDR3 length: 14 residues. V was pared by 2 bases and J by 3 bases, with 5 bases between. The CDR3, as DNA: TGTGCCATCAGTGAGGGAAGTGGGGCCAACGTCCTGACTTTC. The encoded protein is CAISEGSGANVLTF.

This clonotype was recorded at least ten times. The rearrangement links TRBV7-8 to TRBJ1-4; TRBD1 matches at 8 bases. Germline assignment: CDR1 SGHVS and CDR2 FQNEAQ. V lost 1 base to trimming and J lost 6 bases; unmatched junction nucleotides: 4. This CDR3 is built from 15 residues. The CDR3 region has the DNA TGTGCCAGCAGCTTAGTGCGACAGGGGTATGAAAAACTGTTTTTT. Residues: CASSLVRQGYEKLFF. Together with reference TRBV7-8 and TRBJ1-4, the CDR3 gives the full variable domain: GAGVSQSPRYKVAKRGQDVALRCDPISGHVSLFWYQQALGQGPEFLTYFQNEAQLDKSGLPSDRFFAERPEGSVSTLKIQRTQQEDSAVYLCASSLVRQGYEKLFFGSGTQLSVL.

Concerning this clonotype itself: A far larger clone is just one base off, so this is likely a read error. This sequence joins TRBV7-6 and TRBJ2-7; D gene ambiguous. Trimming stripped 3 bases from V and 7 bases from J, with 13 bases between. CDR3 size: 13 residues. Germline V lookup: CDR1 SGHVS, CDR2 FNYEAQ. The CDR3 is CASSFEFMDEQYF. CDR3 nucleotide sequence: TGTGCCAGCAGCTTCGAGTTTATGGATGAGCAGTACTTC.

This clonotype was seen ten or more times. V is TRBV19 and J is TRBJ1-2, with 8 bases identical to TRBD1. This CDR3 region has 14 residues. Germline CDR1 and CDR2: LNHDA and SQIVND (reference sequence). The ends lost 5 bases at V and 4 bases at J; junction bases unmatched: 6. This CDR3 reads CASSATGEAYGYTF. The CDR3 bases are TGTGCCAGTAGTGCGACAGGGGAGGCCTATGGCTACACCTTC.

This clonotype was observed at least ten times. The gene calls are TRBV7-9 and TRBJ2-5; TRBD1 matches 7 bases. CDR3 length equals 16 residues. CDR1 is SEHNR and CDR2 is FQNEAQ in the germline V gene (reference sequence). The V segment lost 1 base and the J segment 5 bases; nucleotides outside the gene matches: 10. Written as DNA, the CDR3 is TGTGCCAGCAGCTTAGTTTCAGAGGGGGCTGGGGAGACCCAGTACTTC. Translation: CASSLVSEGAGETQYF.

This clonotype appeared many times. V gene TRBV12-3 or TRBV12-4 combines with J gene TRBJ1-6, with no clear D. This CDR3 comprises 13 residues. Trimming shortened V by 6 bases and J by 13 bases, and 16 bases separated the two germline ends. The CDR3 coding sequence is TGTGCCAGCAGGCCGAATACGGGGAGCCCCCTCCACTTT. It is translated as CASRPNTGSPLHF.

This clonotype was found many times. This chain joins TRBV29-1 and TRBJ2-5, with no clear D. Deletions cut 4 bases from V and 7 bases from J, with 10 bases between. The length of the CDR3 is 11 residues. Germline V gene data show CDR1 as SQVTM and CDR2 as ANQGSEA. CDR3 protein: CSVVPVPTQYF. As DNA, the CDR3 is TGCAGCGTTGTCCCTGTCCCGACCCAGTACTTC.